This T cell receptor beta chain came from a study of blood T cell repertoires in COVID-19 (dated by TCRdb to 2020 to 2021). For the study in its entirety: Collaborator samples came from the United States, Italy and Spain and covered acute and convalescent phases of COVID-19. The material from the prospective study consisted of cDNA or gDNA derived from T cells, B-cell-depleted T cells, or PBMCs. Subjects who had been exposed to COVID-19, were actively infected with it, or had recovered from it provided the deeply sampled blood TCRbeta repertoires that made up the dataset. The repertoires were released in a freely available public database meant as a resource for research on the immune response to SARS-CoV-2. Samples were obtained from the ongoing ImmuneRACE study (first 160 participants) and from 1,200 or so subjects provided by 6 global collaborators. The sample metadata nearly always contained a de-identified subject ID, COVID-19 status, age in years and sex. Where available, HLA class I and class II types were obtained from metadata supplied by the sample provider rather than from assay-based typing.

The collaborating institutions used their own protocols to collect whole blood in K2EDTA tubes. For TCRbeta analysis, collaborator samples were shipped as frozen whole blood, as isolated PBMCs, or as DNA extracted from either sample type. Regarding this clone: It has no known antigen specificity. No much larger clone exists at a distance of one base, and base qualities are not known. The identical CDR3 is also encoded by other nucleotide sequences in the sample.

Points the paper makes about the study in general: Clinical and demographic metadata were provided uncurated, with the amount varying by source and participant.

TCRbeta CDR3 regions were amplified from genomic DNA by means of the immunoSEQ Assay, a bias-controlled multiplex PCR. The study's processing was this. The number of nucleated cells in each sample was estimated by amplification of reference gene primers within the assay. To quantify the absolute abundance of each unique TCRbeta CDR3 rearrangement, sequence reads were collapsed and filtered. For each sample, productive Simpson clonality was calculated as the square root of Simpson's diversity index over productive rearrangements. TCRdb took this table from immuneACCESS and kept in-frame rearrangements with V and J called. Such tables lack part of the clones; where checked against another copy, unresolved V genes explain under half of the gap, and the rest is unexplained. The V and J calls and clone size were taken over from that table, and D and trimming were inferred from the DNA. The sample table contains fewer than 300,000 clones; only one count was recorded for around 82% of them. The ten largest clones capture around 9.2% of the sample.

CDR1 and CDR2 are read off the germline V gene (reference sequence) as LGHDT and YNNKEL. There are 16 amino acids in the CDR3, from cysteine to phenylalanine inclusive. Just CDR3 DNA is preserved here, 48 bases in frame from base 1. V has 0 bases trimmed and J has 1 base trimmed; junction bases matching no gene number 5. The chain joins TRBV3-1 (or the pseudogene TRBV3-2) to TRBJ2-7, with TRBD1 identical over 8 junction bases. The source of this sequence is a human donor in a cohort sampled during active COVID-19. The specimen sequenced was peripheral blood. The nucleotide sequence reads as follows: TGTGCCAGCAGCCAAGATTACAGGGGGGCATCCTACGAGCAGTACTTC. Its product reads: CASSQDYRGASYEQYF.